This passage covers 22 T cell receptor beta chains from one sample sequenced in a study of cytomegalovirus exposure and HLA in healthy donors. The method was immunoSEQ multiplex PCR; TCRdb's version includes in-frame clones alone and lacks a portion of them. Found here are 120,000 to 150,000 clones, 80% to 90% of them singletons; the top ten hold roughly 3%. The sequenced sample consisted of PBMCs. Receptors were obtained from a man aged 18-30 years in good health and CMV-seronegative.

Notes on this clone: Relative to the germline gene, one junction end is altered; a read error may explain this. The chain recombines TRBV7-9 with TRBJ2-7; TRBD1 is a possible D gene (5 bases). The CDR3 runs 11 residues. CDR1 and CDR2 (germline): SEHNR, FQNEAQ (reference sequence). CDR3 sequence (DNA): TGTGCCAGCAGCTTAATCTGGGGCCTTACCTTC. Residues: CASSLIWGLTF. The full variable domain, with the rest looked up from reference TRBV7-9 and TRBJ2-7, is DTGVSQNPRHKITKRGQNVTFRCDPISEHNRLYWYRQTLGQGPEFLTYFQNEAQLEKSRLLSDRFSAERPKGSFSTLEIQRTEQGDSAMYLCASSLIWGLTFGPGTRLTVT.

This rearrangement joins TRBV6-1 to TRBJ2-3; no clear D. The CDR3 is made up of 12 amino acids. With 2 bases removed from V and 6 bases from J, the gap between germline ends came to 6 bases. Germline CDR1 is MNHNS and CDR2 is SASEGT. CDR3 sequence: CASSEYIDTQYF. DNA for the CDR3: TGTGCCAGCAGTGAATACATCGATACGCAGTATTTT.

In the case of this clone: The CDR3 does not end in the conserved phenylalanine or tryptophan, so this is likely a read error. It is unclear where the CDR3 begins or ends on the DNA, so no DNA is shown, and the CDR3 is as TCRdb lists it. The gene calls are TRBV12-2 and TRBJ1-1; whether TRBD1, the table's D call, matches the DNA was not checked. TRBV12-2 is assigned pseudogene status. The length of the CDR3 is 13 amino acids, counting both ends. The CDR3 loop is CASRLKRTALPME.

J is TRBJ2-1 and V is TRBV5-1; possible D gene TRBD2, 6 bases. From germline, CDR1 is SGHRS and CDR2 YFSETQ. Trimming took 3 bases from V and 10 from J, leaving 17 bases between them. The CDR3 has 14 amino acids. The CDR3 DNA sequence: TGCGCCAGCAGCTCCGTCGTCGGGGCGGGGGAGCAGTTCTTC. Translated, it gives CASSSVVGAGEQFF.

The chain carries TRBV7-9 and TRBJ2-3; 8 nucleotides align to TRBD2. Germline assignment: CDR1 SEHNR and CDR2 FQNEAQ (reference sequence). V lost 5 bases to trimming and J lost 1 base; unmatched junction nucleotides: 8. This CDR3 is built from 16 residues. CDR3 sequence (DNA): TGTGCCAGCAGCCCACGGGGGGGCCGAGGCACAGATACGCAGTATTTT. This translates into CASSPRGGRGTDTQYF.

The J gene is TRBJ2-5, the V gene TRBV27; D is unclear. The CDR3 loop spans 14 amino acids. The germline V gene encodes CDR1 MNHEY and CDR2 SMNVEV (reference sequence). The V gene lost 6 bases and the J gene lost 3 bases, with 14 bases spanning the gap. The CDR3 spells CASSLIAGKETQYF. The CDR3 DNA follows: TGTGCCAGCAGCTTAATTGCAGGAAAAGAGACCCAGTACTTC.

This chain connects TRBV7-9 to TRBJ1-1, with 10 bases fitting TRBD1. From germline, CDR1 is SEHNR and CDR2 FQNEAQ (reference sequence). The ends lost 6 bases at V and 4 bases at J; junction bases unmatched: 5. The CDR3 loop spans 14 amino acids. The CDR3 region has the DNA TGTGCCAGCAGTCGACAGGGGGCCGGCACTGAAGCTTTCTTT. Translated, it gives CASSRQGAGTEAFF.

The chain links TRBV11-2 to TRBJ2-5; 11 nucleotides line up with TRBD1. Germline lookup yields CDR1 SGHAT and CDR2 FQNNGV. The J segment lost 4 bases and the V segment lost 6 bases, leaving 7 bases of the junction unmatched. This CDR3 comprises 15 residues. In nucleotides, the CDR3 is TGTGCCAGCAGAGTACCCGGGACAGGGGGAGAGACCCAGTACTTC. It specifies CASRVPGTGGETQYF.

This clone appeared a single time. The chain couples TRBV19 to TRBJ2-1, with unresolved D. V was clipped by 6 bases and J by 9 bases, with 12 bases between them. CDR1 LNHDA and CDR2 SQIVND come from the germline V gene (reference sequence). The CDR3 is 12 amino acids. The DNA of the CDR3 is TGTGCCAGTAGGGTTGGGCTTGGTGAGCAGTTCTTC. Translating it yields CASRVGLGEQFF.

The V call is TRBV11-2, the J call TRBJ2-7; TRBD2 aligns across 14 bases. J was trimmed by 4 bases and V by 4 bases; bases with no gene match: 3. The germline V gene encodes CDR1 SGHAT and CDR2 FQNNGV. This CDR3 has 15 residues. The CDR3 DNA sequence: TGTGCCAGCAGCTGGACTAGCGGGAGGCTATACGAGCAGTACTTC. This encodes CASSWTSGRLYEQYF.

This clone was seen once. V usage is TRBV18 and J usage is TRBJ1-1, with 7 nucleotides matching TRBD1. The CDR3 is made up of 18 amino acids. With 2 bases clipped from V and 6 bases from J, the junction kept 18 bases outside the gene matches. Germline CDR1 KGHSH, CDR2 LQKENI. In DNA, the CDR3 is TGTGCCAGCTCACCAGGGGGACAGACGAGCATTTTCGACGCTGAAGCTTTCTTT. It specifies CASSPGGQTSIFDAEAFF.

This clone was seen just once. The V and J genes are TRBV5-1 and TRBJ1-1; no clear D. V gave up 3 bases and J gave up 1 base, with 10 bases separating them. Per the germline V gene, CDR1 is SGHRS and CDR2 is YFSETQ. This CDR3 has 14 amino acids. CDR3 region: CASSYFFSNTEAFF. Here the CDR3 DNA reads TGCGCCAGCAGCTATTTCTTTTCGAACACTGAAGCTTTCTTT.

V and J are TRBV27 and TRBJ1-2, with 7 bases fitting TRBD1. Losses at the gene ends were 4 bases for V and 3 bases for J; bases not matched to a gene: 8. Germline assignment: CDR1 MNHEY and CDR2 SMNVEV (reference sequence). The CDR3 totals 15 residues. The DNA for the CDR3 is TGTGCCAGCAGTTCCGGACAGGACACATACTATGGCTACACCTTC. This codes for CASSSGQDTYYGYTF.

CDR3 sequence (DNA): TGTGCCAGCAGCTTAGCCAGTGGAAACACCATATATTTT. It specifies CASSLASGNTIYF. The chain carries TRBV7-2 and TRBJ1-3; D ambiguous. Germline CDR1 and CDR2: SGHTA and FQGNSA. The CDR3 runs to 13 residues. V was cut by 0 bases and J by 3 bases, with 3 bases left in between.

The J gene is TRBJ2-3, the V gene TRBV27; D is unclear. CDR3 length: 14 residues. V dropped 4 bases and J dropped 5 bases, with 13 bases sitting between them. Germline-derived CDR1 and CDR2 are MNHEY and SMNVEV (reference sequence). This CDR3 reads CASSYGEFGDTQYF. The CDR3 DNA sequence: TGTGCCAGCAGTTACGGAGAGTTTGGAGATACGCAGTATTTT.

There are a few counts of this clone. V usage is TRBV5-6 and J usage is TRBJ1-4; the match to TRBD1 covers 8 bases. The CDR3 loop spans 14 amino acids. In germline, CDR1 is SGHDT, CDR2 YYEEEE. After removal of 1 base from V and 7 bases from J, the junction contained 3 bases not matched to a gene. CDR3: CASSLFRGPEKLFF. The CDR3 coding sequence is TGTGCCAGCAGCTTGTTCAGGGGGCCTGAAAAACTGTTTTTT.

This chain's CDR3 is CASSLNRVSDEQFF. The CDR3, as DNA: TGCGCCAGCAGCTTGAATCGAGTGAGTGATGAGCAGTTCTTC. The gene calls are TRBV5-1 and TRBJ2-1; D is uncertain. The CDR3 runs 14 residues. The V end was cut by 1 base, the J end by 8 bases, with 13 bases between. Germline loops: CDR1 SGHRS, CDR2 YFSETQ.

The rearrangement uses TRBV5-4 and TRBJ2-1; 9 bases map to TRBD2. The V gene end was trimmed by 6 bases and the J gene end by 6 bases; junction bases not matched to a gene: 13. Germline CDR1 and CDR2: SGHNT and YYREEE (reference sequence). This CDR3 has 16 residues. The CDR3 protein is CASMPSGASAGNEQFF. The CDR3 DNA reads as TGTGCCAGCATGCCTAGCGGGGCCTCCGCGGGCAATGAGCAGTTCTTC.

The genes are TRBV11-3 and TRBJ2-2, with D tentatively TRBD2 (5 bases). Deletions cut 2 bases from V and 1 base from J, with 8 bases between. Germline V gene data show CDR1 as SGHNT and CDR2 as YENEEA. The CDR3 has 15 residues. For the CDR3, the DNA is TGTGCCAGCAGCTTAAGCGGTTTGAACACCGGGGAGCTGTTTTTT. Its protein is CASSLSGLNTGELFF.

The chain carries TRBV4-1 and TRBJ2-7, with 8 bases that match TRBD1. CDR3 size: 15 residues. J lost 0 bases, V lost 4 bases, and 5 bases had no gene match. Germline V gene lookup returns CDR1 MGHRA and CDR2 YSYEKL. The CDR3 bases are TGCGCCAGCAGCCGCACCGGGACAGGCTCCTACGAGCAGTACTTC. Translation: CASSRTGTGSYEQYF.

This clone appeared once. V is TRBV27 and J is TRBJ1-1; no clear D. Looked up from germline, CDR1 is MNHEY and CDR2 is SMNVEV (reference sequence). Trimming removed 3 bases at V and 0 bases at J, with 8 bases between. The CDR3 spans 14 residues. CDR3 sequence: CASSLGRMNTEAFF. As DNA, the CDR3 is TGTGCCAGCAGTTTGGGGAGGATGAACACTGAAGCTTTCTTT.

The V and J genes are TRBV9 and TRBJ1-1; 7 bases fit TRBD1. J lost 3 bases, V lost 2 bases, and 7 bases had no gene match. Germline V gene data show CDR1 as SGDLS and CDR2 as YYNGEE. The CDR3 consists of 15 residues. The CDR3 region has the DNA TGTGCCAGCAGCGTTCGACAGGGACCGGACACTGAAGCTTTCTTT. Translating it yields CASSVRQGPDTEAFF.